The clone carrying this T cell receptor (beta chain) occurred a few times. Produced via immunoSEQ multiplex PCR; TCRdb's table is partial and in-frame only. This table has roughly 380,000 clones, roughly 86% appearing once. This CDR3 has 14 residues. V was trimmed by 2 bases and J by 5 bases, leaving 13 bases between them. CDR1 is SGHRS and CDR2 is YFSETQ in the germline V gene. This specimen comes from a study of blood T cell repertoires in COVID-19. Study overall: Sample material is recorded as cDNA or gDNA derived from T cells, B-cell-depleted T cells, or PBMCs.

This TCR came from a human donor with acute or convalescent COVID-19. The donor label of this sample is uncertain. V gene TRBV5-1 combines with J gene TRBJ1-2, with a tentative D call TRBD1 (5 bases). The specimen sequenced was peripheral blood. The CDR3 loop is CASSFLAGIYGYTF. The CDR3, as DNA: TGCGCCAGCAGCTTTCTGGCAGGGATATATGGCTACACCTTC.